This T cell receptor beta chain comes out of a study of beta chain features in type 1 diabetes. Findings and caveats of the study: The question left open here concerned HLA type influencing TCRB rearrangement. Shorter TCRB CDR3s, moderately but significantly so, were found in Type 1 diabetes patients in all four CD4+ subsets.

In regard to this clone: Its antigen is not identified.

Every isolated RNA sample was fully reverse transcribed, so sequencing captured expressed TCRB transcripts. The protocol was immunoSEQ multiplex PCR, while the TCRdb copy is restricted to in-frame clones and leaves out a portion. The data contain hundreds of thousands of clones, roughly 13% of them singletons. This CDR3 contains 15 residues. The J segment lost 1 base and the V segment lost 5 bases, leaving 7 bases of the junction unmatched. CDR1 is SEHNR, CDR2 FQNEAQ, per germline (reference sequence). The sequenced material came from naive CD4+ T cells from blood. The chain links TRBV7-9 to TRBJ2-5; 7 positions agree with TRBD2. This clonotype was sampled from a woman between 18 and 29 years old with type 1 diabetes. In DNA form, the CDR3 reads TGTGCCAGCAGCGCAGGGCAGCGGGGCCAAGAGACCCAGTACTTC. Its translation: CASSAGQRGQETQYF.